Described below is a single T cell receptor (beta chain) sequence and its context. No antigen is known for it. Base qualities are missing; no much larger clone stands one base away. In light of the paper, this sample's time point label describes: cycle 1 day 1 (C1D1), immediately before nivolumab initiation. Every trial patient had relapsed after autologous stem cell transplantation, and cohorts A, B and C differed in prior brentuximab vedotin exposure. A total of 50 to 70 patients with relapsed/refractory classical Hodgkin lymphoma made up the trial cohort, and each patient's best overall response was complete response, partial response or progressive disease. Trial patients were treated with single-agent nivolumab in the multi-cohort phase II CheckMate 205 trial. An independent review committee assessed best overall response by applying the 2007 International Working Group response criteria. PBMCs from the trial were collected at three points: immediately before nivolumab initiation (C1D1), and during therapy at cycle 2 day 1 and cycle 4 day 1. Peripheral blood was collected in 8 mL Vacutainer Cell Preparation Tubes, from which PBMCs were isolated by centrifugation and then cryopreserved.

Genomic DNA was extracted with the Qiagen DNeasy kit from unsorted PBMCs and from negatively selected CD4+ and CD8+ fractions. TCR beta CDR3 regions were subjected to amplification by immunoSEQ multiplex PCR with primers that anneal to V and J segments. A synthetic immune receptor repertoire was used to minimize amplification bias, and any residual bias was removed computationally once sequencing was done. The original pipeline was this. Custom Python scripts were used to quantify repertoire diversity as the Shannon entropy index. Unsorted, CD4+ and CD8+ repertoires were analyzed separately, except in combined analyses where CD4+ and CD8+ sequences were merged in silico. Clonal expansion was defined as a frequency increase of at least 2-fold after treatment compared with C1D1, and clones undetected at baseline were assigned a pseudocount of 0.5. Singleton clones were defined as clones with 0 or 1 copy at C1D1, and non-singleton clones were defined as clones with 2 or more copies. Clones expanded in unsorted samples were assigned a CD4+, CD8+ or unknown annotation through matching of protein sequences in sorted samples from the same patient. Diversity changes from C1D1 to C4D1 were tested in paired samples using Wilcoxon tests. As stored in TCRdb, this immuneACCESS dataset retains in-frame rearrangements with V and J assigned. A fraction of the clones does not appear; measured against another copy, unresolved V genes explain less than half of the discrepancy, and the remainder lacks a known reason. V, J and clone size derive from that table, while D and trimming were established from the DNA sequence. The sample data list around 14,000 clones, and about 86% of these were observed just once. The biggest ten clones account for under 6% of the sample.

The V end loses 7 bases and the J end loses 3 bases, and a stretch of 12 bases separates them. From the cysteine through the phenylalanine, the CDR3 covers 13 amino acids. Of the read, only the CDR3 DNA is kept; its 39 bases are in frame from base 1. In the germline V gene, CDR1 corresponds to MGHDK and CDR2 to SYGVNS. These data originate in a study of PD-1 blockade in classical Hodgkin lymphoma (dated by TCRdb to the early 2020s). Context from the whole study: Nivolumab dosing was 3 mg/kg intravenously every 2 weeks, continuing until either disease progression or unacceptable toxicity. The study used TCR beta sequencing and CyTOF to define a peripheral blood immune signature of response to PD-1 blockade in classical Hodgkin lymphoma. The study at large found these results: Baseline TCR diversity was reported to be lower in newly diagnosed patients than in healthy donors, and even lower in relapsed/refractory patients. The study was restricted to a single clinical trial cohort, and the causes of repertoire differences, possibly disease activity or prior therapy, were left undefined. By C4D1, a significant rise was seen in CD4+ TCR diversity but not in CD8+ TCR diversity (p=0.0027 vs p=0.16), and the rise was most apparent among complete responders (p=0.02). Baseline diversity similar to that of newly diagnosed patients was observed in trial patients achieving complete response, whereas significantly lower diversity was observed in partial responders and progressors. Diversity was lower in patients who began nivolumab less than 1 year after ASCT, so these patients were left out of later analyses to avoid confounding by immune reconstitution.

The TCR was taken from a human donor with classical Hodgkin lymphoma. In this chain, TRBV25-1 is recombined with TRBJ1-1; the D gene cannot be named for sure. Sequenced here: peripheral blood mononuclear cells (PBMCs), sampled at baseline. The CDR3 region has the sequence CASTYNKDTEAFF. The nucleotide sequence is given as TGTGCCAGCACCTACAACAAGGACACTGAAGCTTTCTTT.